These 10 T cell receptor beta chains originate from one sample sequenced in a study of patients and donors after allogeneic stem cell transplantation. TCRdb re-called the RT-PCR reads with MiXCR, one entry per CDR3 protein. The sample yields about a million distinct CDR3 sequences, roughly 18% seen once. What was sequenced was blood, either unsorted or a sorted T cell fraction (not recorded which). Source of these receptors: a human donor who was either an allogeneic HSCT recipient or a stem cell or donor lymphocyte infusion donor (not recorded which). It is not recorded whose cells these are; they may come from a transplant donor.

This sequence joins TRBV5-6 and TRBJ1-1; no definite D call. Germline lookup yields CDR1 SGHDT and CDR2 YYEEEE. The CDR3 is made up of 15 amino acids. With 2 bases removed from V and 1 base from J, the gap between germline ends came to 12 bases. This CDR3 reads CASSFGRAKNTEAFF. The CDR3, as DNA: TGTGCCAGCAGCTTCGGCCGCGCGAAGAACACTGAAGCTTTCTTT.

This rearrangement joins TRBV5-1 to TRBJ2-5; 8 nucleotides agree with TRBD1. V gave up 0 bases and J gave up 5 bases; unmatched junction bases: 9. Germline V gene lookup returns CDR1 SGHRS and CDR2 YFSETQ. The length of the CDR3 is 16 residues. CDR3 sequence: CASSLALWDRTETQYF. Here the CDR3 DNA reads TGCGCCAGCAGCTTGGCCCTATGGGACAGGACGGAGACCCAGTACTTC.

The V gene is TRBV6-2 or TRBV6-3, the J gene TRBJ1-1; maybe TRBD1 (6 bases). The V gene lost 5 bases and the J gene lost 6 bases, with 16 bases spanning the gap. Germline V lookup: CDR1 MNHEY, CDR2 SVGEGT. The CDR3 is 14 residues long. The CDR3 sequence is CASSPTGFAPEAFF. The CDR3, as DNA: TGTGCCAGCAGTCCTACAGGGTTTGCGCCTGAAGCTTTCTTT.

This clonotype showed up just a few times. The rearrangement links TRBV12-3 or TRBV12-4 to TRBJ2-2; tentative D call: TRBD1 (6 bases). Trimming left V 5 bases short and J 3 bases short, with 13 bases between. The length of the CDR3 is 15 residues. CDR3 nucleotide sequence: TGTGCCAGCAGTCGCAAGGGGGTTCACACCGGGGAGCTGTTTTTT. The encoded protein is CASSRKGVHTGELFF.

The genes are TRBV29-1 and TRBJ2-1; D ambiguous. Germline V gene lookup returns CDR1 SQVTM and CDR2 ANQGSEA. V was pared by 7 bases and J by 8 bases, with 15 bases between. The CDR3 runs to 12 residues. CDR3 in amino acids: CSAVARADEQFF. The CDR3 DNA sequence: TGCAGCGCCGTGGCTAGGGCTGATGAGCAGTTCTTC.

The table lists this clonotype with a few counts. The chain employs TRBV5-1 and TRBJ1-1; D is uncertain. This CDR3 is 12 amino acids long. CDR1 is SGHRS and CDR2 is YFSETQ in the germline V gene. Between the trimmed V and J ends, which lost 8 bases and 7 bases, there was a span of 15 bases. CDR3 bases: TGCGCCAGTACTCCAAGCACAAATGAAGCTTTCTTT. Protein: CASTPSTNEAFF.

This clonotype was counted only a few times. CDR3 protein: CASSYQRAGTEQYF. The CDR3 DNA reads as TGTGCCAGCAGTTACCAAAGGGCGGGAACCGAGCAGTACTTC. The rearrangement uses TRBV6-5 and TRBJ2-7, with a tentative D call TRBD2 (6 bases). V lost 2 bases to trimming and J lost 6 bases, with 14 bases between them. Germline CDR1 reads MNHEY; CDR2 reads SVGAGI. This CDR3 is built from 14 residues.

The V and J genes are TRBV14 and TRBJ1-3; perhaps TRBD1 as D (5 bases). V was cut by 3 bases and J by 3 bases, with 15 bases left in between. The CDR3 runs 16 residues. The germline V gene encodes CDR1 SGHDN and CDR2 FVKESK. The DNA for the CDR3 is TGTGCCAGCAGCCACCGACAGAAATCAAATGGAAACACCATATATTTT. The encoded protein is CASSHRQKSNGNTIYF.

V gene TRBV6-5 combines with J gene TRBJ2-5; 8 bases map to TRBD2. The germline CDR1 and CDR2 sequences are MNHEY and SVGAGI. J gave up 5 bases and V 0 bases, and 11 bases lay outside the gene matches. The CDR3 extends over 17 amino acids. The DNA for the CDR3 is TGTGCCAGCAGTTACTCACCGGGACTAGAGGTTTATGAGACCCAGTACTTC. This codes for CASSYSPGLEVYETQYF.

CDR3 DNA sequence: TGCAGCGTTGCCACAGGGTATTACGAGCAGTACTTC. The encoded protein is CSVATGYYEQYF. The chain couples TRBV29-1 to TRBJ2-7; tentative D call: TRBD1 (6 bases). V was cut by 4 bases and J by 4 bases, with 11 bases left in between. Germline V gives CDR1 SQVTM, CDR2 ANQGSEA. The CDR3 sequence is 12 residues long.